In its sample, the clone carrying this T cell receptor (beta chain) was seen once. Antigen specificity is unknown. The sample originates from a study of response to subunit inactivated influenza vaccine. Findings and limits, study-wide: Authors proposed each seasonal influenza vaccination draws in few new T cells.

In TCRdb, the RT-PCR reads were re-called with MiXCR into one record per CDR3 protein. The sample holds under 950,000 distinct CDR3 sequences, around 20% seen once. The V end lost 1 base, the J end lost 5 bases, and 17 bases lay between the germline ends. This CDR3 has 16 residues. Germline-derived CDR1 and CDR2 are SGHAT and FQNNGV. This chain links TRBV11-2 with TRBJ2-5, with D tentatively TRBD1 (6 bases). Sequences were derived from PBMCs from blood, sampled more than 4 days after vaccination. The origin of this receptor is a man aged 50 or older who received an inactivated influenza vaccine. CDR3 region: CASSLGDLGAGETQYF. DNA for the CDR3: TGTGCCAGCAGCTTAGGAGATTTGGGGGCCGGGGAGACCCAGTACTTC.